This is a list of T cell receptor beta chains from one sample in a study of tumor and adjacent non-tumor tissue in lung cancer. TCRdb ran MiXCR on the multiplex PCR reads and lists one entry per CDR3 protein. The repertoire includes 40,000 to 55,000 distinct CDR3 sequences, about 79% of them detected once, and around 25% sits in the top ten. The specimen sequenced was distant non-tumor lung tissue. The receptors here all came from a woman aged 60-70 years with non-small cell lung cancer. Each CDR3 is given with its conserved first and last residue. The order of the fields is J gene, D gene, V gene, clone size, CDR3 length, CDR3 DNA, CDR3 protein. A D gene is named only where the DNA matches it firmly. The size of a clone is reported for some rows only, either as once, few or many, or as a class for expanded clones.

J gene: TRBJ2-1; D gene: TRBD2; V gene: TRBV5-5; clone size: -; CDR3 length: 15; CDR3 DNA: TGTGCCAGCAGGCTTGGACTAGCGGGGGGCAATGAGCAGTTCTTC; CDR3 protein: CASRLGLAGGNEQFF
J gene: TRBJ2-4; D gene: TRBD2; V gene: TRBV6-5; clone size: -; CDR3 length: 14; CDR3 DNA: TGTGCCAGCAGCTACGGACTAGAACTGAACATTCAGTACTTC; CDR3 protein: CASSYGLELNIQYF
J gene: TRBJ2-1; D gene: TRBD2; V gene: TRBV4-3; clone size: -; CDR3 length: 17; CDR3 DNA: TGCCCCAGCAGTCCGACGAAACTAGCGTGGGACTACAATGAGCAGTTCTTC; CDR3 protein: CPSSPTKLAWDYNEQFF
J gene: TRBJ1-1; D gene: TRBD1; V gene: TRBV12-3/TRBV12-4; clone size: medium-sized; CDR3 length: 15; CDR3 DNA: TGTGCCAGCAGTTTATCCCGGACAGGGGTAGCTGAAGCTTTCTTT; CDR3 protein: CASSLSRTGVAEAFF
J gene: TRBJ1-1; D gene: -; V gene: TRBV11-2; clone size: -; CDR3 length: 15; CDR3 DNA: TGTGTCAGCAGCTTAGATCTCTCAGGGGTAACTGAAGCCTTCTTT; CDR3 protein: CVSSLDLSGVTEAFF
J gene: TRBJ1-6; D gene: -; V gene: TRBV12-3/TRBV12-4; clone size: -; CDR3 length: 15; CDR3 DNA: TGTGCGAGCAGCCCCCGCGGACTCAGAAATTCACCCCTCCACTTT; CDR3 protein: CASSPRGLRNSPLHF
J gene: TRBJ1-1; D gene: -; V gene: TRBV4-3; clone size: -; CDR3 length: 14; CDR3 DNA: TGCGCCAGCTGCCAAGAGGTTGAGTACACTGAAGCTTTCTTT; CDR3 protein: CASCQEVEYTEAFF
J gene: TRBJ2-1; D gene: TRBD2; V gene: TRBV4-3; clone size: -; CDR3 length: 16; CDR3 DNA: TGCGCCAGCAGCCTCGGGACTAGCGTGAGGGTGTATGAGCAGTTCTTC; CDR3 protein: CASSLGTSVRVYEQFF
J gene: TRBJ1-2; D gene: -; V gene: TRBV11-2; clone size: -; CDR3 length: 15; CDR3 DNA: TGTGCCAGCAGCTTAGATGTCGGAGGGCGGTATGGTTACACCTTC; CDR3 protein: CASSLDVGGRYGYTF
J gene: TRBJ2-2; D gene: -; V gene: TRBV6-6; clone size: -; CDR3 length: 20; CDR3 DNA: TGTGCCAGCAGTCCCTGGCAGGGACGACGCCACATCCCAAACACCGGGGAGCTGCTTTTT; CDR3 protein: CASSPWQGRRHIPNTGELLF
J gene: TRBJ2-2; D gene: TRBD2; V gene: TRBV6-2/TRBV6-3; clone size: few; CDR3 length: 17; CDR3 DNA: TGTGCCAGCAGATACGATCCGGGACTAGCTAATATCGGGGAGCTGTTTTTT; CDR3 protein: CASRYDPGLANIGELFF
J gene: TRBJ2-3; D gene: TRBD2; V gene: TRBV5-1; clone size: few; CDR3 length: 15; CDR3 DNA: TGCGCCAGCAGCTTGGGGACTAGCCTCACAGGTACGCAGTATTTT; CDR3 protein: CASSLGTSLTGTQYF
J gene: TRBJ1-6; D gene: TRBD1; V gene: TRBV4-2; clone size: -; CDR3 length: 15; CDR3 DNA: TGTGTCATCAGCCCCCAGGGACAGCTTAATTCACCCCTCCACTTT; CDR3 protein: CVISPQGQLNSPLHF
J gene: TRBJ1-6; D gene: -; V gene: TRBV11-2; clone size: -; CDR3 length: 15; CDR3 DNA: TGTGCCAGCAGCTTAGAACCGAACGGTGTTTCACCCCTCCACTTT; CDR3 protein: CASSLEPNGVSPLHF
J gene: TRBJ2-3; D gene: -; V gene: TRBV12-3/TRBV12-4; clone size: -; CDR3 length: 18; CDR3 DNA: TGTGCCAGCACTCCCGGCCTGCAGACGGGTAATCAGGCAGATACGCAGTTTTTT; CDR3 protein: CASTPGLQTGNQADTQFF
J gene: TRBJ1-2; D gene: TRBD1; V gene: TRBV28; clone size: many; CDR3 length: 15; CDR3 DNA: TGTGCCAGCAGCCCCGGGACAGGGGGCTCCTATGGCTACACCTTC; CDR3 protein: CASSPGTGGSYGYTF
J gene: TRBJ2-7; D gene: -; V gene: TRBV29-1; clone size: -; CDR3 length: 15; CDR3 DNA: TGCAGCGTTGGGGGGACACCCAGCTCAGCATACGAGCAATACTTC; CDR3 protein: CSVGGTPSSAYEQYF
J gene: TRBJ2-7; D gene: -; V gene: TRBV29-1; clone size: -; CDR3 length: 12; CDR3 DNA: TGCAGCGTTATTGGGGGGCACTACGAGCAGCACTTC; CDR3 protein: CSVIGGHYEQHF
J gene: TRBJ1-2; D gene: -; V gene: TRBV6-5; clone size: -; CDR3 length: 12; CDR3 DNA: TGTGCCAGCAGTCCGTTGGACTATGGCTACACCTTC; CDR3 protein: CASSPLDYGYTF
J gene: TRBJ1-2; D gene: -; V gene: TRBV11-1; clone size: -; CDR3 length: 13; CDR3 DNA: TGTGCCAGCAGCAAAAGCGGGTCTATGGTTAACACCTTT; CDR3 protein: CASSKSGSMVNTF
J gene: TRBJ1-1; D gene: -; V gene: TRBV11-3; clone size: -; CDR3 length: 17; CDR3 DNA: TGTGCCAGCAGCTTAGTAGTGTTGGGCCGCATGAACACTGAAGCTTTCTTT; CDR3 protein: CASSLVVLGRMNTEAFF
J gene: TRBJ1-1; D gene: TRBD1; V gene: TRBV28; clone size: -; CDR3 length: 15; CDR3 DNA: TGTGCCAGCAGAGATACCGGGGGGCAGGGGGCTGAAGCTTTCTTT; CDR3 protein: CASRDTGGQGAEAFF
J gene: TRBJ2-2; D gene: -; V gene: TRBV6-5; clone size: many; CDR3 length: 14; CDR3 DNA: TGTGCCAGCAGACTGGGGTCAGCGTACGGGGAGCTGTTTTTT; CDR3 protein: CASRLGSAYGELFF
J gene: TRBJ2-7; D gene: -; V gene: TRBV11-3; clone size: -; CDR3 length: 11; CDR3 DNA: TGTGCCTGCAGCATAGGGACTCGACAGTACTTC; CDR3 protein: CACSIGTRQYF
J gene: TRBJ2-3; D gene: TRBD2; V gene: TRBV7-2; clone size: once; CDR3 length: 17; CDR3 DNA: TGTGCCAGCAACTTAGCTTTGGCTAGCGGGAAAGGGGATATGCAGTATTTT; CDR3 protein: CASNLALASGKGDMQYF
J gene: TRBJ2-7; D gene: TRBD2; V gene: TRBV7-9; clone size: few; CDR3 length: 15; CDR3 DNA: TGTGCCAGCAGCCCAAAAAGCGGGAGCTCCTACGAGCAGTACTTC; CDR3 protein: CASSPKSGSSYEQYF
J gene: TRBJ1-4; D gene: TRBD1; V gene: TRBV4-2; clone size: -; CDR3 length: 15; CDR3 DNA: TGTGCCGGCAGCCAAGGGACAGGGTGCATGGAAAAACTGTTTTTT; CDR3 protein: CAGSQGTGCMEKLFF
J gene: TRBJ1-4; D gene: TRBD1; V gene: TRBV11-2; clone size: -; CDR3 length: 17; CDR3 DNA: TGCCCCAGCAGCTTAGTGGGACAGGGGGCCCGTGATGAAAAACTGTTTTTT; CDR3 protein: CPSSLVGQGARDEKLFF
J gene: TRBJ2-1; D gene: -; V gene: TRBV12-3/TRBV12-4; clone size: -; CDR3 length: 11; CDR3 DNA: TGTGCCAGCAGTTTCGAGGATGAGCAGTTTTTC; CDR3 protein: CASSFEDEQFF
J gene: TRBJ2-3; D gene: TRBD1; V gene: TRBV7-2; clone size: -; CDR3 length: 15; CDR3 DNA: TGTGCCAGCAGCTTAGTGCAGGGGGACACAGATACGCAGTATTTT; CDR3 protein: CASSLVQGDTDTQYF
J gene: TRBJ2-4; D gene: -; V gene: TRBV5-6; clone size: -; CDR3 length: 15; CDR3 DNA: TGTGCCAGCGGTAAGCAGGGACACATAATTGACATTCAGTACTTC; CDR3 protein: CASGKQGHIIDIQYF
J gene: TRBJ2-1; D gene: TRBD2; V gene: TRBV20-1; clone size: many; CDR3 length: 21; CDR3 DNA: TGCAGTGCTAGAAGGACTACCGGGACTAGCGAGGAGGTGGTGTCGAACAATGAGCAGTTCTTC; CDR3 protein: CSARRTTGTSEEVVSNNEQFF
J gene: TRBJ1-3; D gene: -; V gene: TRBV5-1; clone size: -; CDR3 length: 16; CDR3 DNA: TGCGCCAGCAGTCCCACGCAGGGGAACAAAGGAAACACCATATATTTT; CDR3 protein: CASSPTQGNKGNTIYF
J gene: TRBJ2-5; D gene: -; V gene: TRBV29-1; clone size: few; CDR3 length: 12; CDR3 DNA: TGCAGCGTACAGGGGGGGCAGGAGACCCAGTACTTC; CDR3 protein: CSVQGGQETQYF
J gene: TRBJ2-2; D gene: -; V gene: TRBV6-2/TRBV6-3; clone size: -; CDR3 length: 14; CDR3 DNA: TGTGCCAGCAGTTTCTCCACAAACACCGGTGAGCTGTTTTTT; CDR3 protein: CASSFSTNTGELFF
J gene: TRBJ1-6; D gene: -; V gene: TRBV6-2/TRBV6-3; clone size: -; CDR3 length: 11; CDR3 DNA: TGTACCGGCTGTGGGAATTCACCCCTCCACTTT; CDR3 protein: CTGCGNSPLHF
J gene: TRBJ2-1; D gene: TRBD2; V gene: TRBV11-2; clone size: -; CDR3 length: 18; CDR3 DNA: TGTGCCAGCAGCTTAGGGATGGGACTAGCGGGGTCTAACAGTGAGCAGTTCTTC; CDR3 protein: CASSLGMGLAGSNSEQFF
J gene: TRBJ2-6; D gene: TRBD1; V gene: TRBV4-3; clone size: -; CDR3 length: 19; CDR3 DNA: TGCGCCAGCAGCGGAGGAACAGGGGAACGTAGGTCTGGGGCCAACGTCCTGACTTTC; CDR3 protein: CASSGGTGERRSGANVLTF
J gene: TRBJ2-1; D gene: TRBD2; V gene: TRBV6-2/TRBV6-3; clone size: medium-sized; CDR3 length: 17; CDR3 DNA: TGTGCCAGCAGCCCGACTAGCGGGAGGGCCGCAAACGATGAGCAGTTCTTC; CDR3 protein: CASSPTSGRAANDEQFF
J gene: TRBJ1-6; D gene: -; V gene: TRBV4-2; clone size: -; CDR3 length: 17; CDR3 DNA: TGTGCCAACAGCCAAGAATGGGGGAGCTCTTATAATTCACCCCTCCACTTT; CDR3 protein: CANSQEWGSSYNSPLHF
J gene: TRBJ1-1; D gene: -; V gene: TRBV11-2; clone size: -; CDR3 length: 13; CDR3 DNA: TGTGCCAGCGGCAGGACCCAGCACACTGAAGCTTTCTTT; CDR3 protein: CASGRTQHTEAFF
J gene: TRBJ2-3; D gene: -; V gene: TRBV28; clone size: -; CDR3 length: 11; CDR3 DNA: TGTGCCGGCAGTCGCACGGATACGCAGTATTTT; CDR3 protein: CAGSRTDTQYF
J gene: TRBJ2-1; D gene: TRBD1; V gene: TRBV12-3/TRBV12-4; clone size: -; CDR3 length: 18; CDR3 DNA: TGTGCCAGCAGTTCAACCCTGACAGGGTCGGAGGTCTACAATGAGGAGTTCTTC; CDR3 protein: CASSSTLTGSEVYNEEFF
J gene: TRBJ2-5; D gene: -; V gene: TRBV6-2/TRBV6-3; clone size: -; CDR3 length: 16; CDR3 DNA: TGTGCGAGCAGGTGCACCGCTTGCCTCGACCGGGAGACCCAGTACTTC; CDR3 protein: CASRCTACLDRETQYF